This T cell receptor (beta chain) was profiled in a study of chemoradiotherapy in HPV16-positive cancers. Across the whole study: Candidate HPV-specific T-cell clones and common TCR motifs came from functional assays in a couple of HPV16-positive patients. Broader study findings: During treatment, candidate HPV-specific clones and E7-related motifs expanded in tumor. Better recurrence-free survival went with HPV-responsive T-cell expansion in HPV16-positive patients.

Over chemoradiotherapy, repertoires were sampled more than once. The germline V gene has CDR1 SGHTA and CDR2 FQGNSA. V shed 5 bases and J shed 0 bases, with 17 bases lying between them. This CDR3 contains 18 residues. A word on this clone: Its antigen is still unknown.

Generated by immunoSEQ multiplex PCR, the TCRdb table keeps only in-frame clones and is missing some. The table has more than 10,000 clones, roughly 80% seen once. This specimen was collected from a patient who underwent chemoradiotherapy. The V and J genes are TRBV7-2 and TRBJ1-6; D might be TRBD1 (6 bases). This receptor was identified in a human donor with HPV-associated anogenital cancer. The CDR3 coding sequence is TGTGCCAGCAGCCCCAGGGGAACAGCCTCCTCCTATAATTCACCCCTCCACTTT. This translates into CASSPRGTASSYNSPLHF.